This record concerns one T cell receptor beta chain sequence. Antigen unknown. The CDR3 runs to 13 residues. Unmatched junction bases numbered 5, after V lost 10 bases and J lost 3 bases. Per the germline V gene, CDR1 is LNHDA and CDR2 is SQIVND (reference sequence). This sample was included in a study of T cell responses to AZD1222 COVID-19 vaccine. Study outcomes and limitations: There were mostly white British donors and more females than males, and clonal diversity was possibly underestimated. Unmutated regions of variants are reportedly targeted by nearly half of spike-specific TCRs.

Using immunoSEQ multiplex PCR, the repertoire was profiled, and TCRdb retains in-frame clones only, with some absent. The sample has 50,000 to 70,000 clones; 85% to 90% are singletons. This TCR derives from an adult who received the AZD1222 COVID-19 vaccine. The V call is TRBV19, the J call TRBJ1-4; TRBD1 matches at 7 bases. The sample was peripheral blood, taken 28 days after the second AZD1222 dose. CDR3 residues: CATSGTANEKLFF. CDR3 in DNA: TGTGCCACTTCCGGGACAGCTAATGAAAAACTGTTTTTT.